This record covers a single T cell receptor (beta chain). The target antigen is unknown. Within the sample, other DNA sequences also encode this same CDR3. The data were produced by immunoSEQ multiplex PCR, yet TCRdb's version contains in-frame clones alone and is incomplete. The table shows hundreds of thousands of clones, with around 90% occurring only once. This specimen comes from a study of Ad26.COV2.S vaccination and SARS-CoV-2 variants. About the study: In the COV1001 trial, the donor was in the Ad26.COV2.S arm. In the study, Ad26.COV2.S was injected intramuscularly once, or twice 56 days apart. Study-level results: It is possible that the TCR breadth and depth analyses underestimated the total T cell responses.

Regarding treatment: some 20 received Ad26.COV2.S at low or high dose, single or two shots; 5 received placebo; per-sample allocation not given. Sampling was performed 63 days after the first vaccine or placebo injection. Germline V lookup: CDR1 GTSNPN, CDR2 SVGIG (reference sequence). Trimming stripped 1 base from V and 1 base from J, with 2 bases between. The CDR3 length is 11 residues. Source: peripheral blood, taken in a trial of Ad26.COV2.S vaccine versus placebo. This chain links TRBV30 with TRBJ2-7, with unresolved D. This receptor was identified in a person between 18 and 60 years old who received the Ad26.COV2.S COVID-19 vaccine or a placebo. The CDR3 nucleotides read TGTGCCTGGAGTGGATCCTACGAGCAGTACTTC. As protein: CAWSGSYEQYF.